This passage covers 3 T cell receptor beta chains from one sample sequenced in a study of control samples from healthy donors and cancer patients. Only in-frame clones appear in the TCRdb table, and some are missing; sequencing was by immunoSEQ multiplex PCR. The data hold about 140,000 clones, with 75% to 95% observed a single time. Sequencing used blood. The receptors stem from a man aged 18 to 35 in good health.

The V call is TRBV11-2, the J call TRBJ2-5; D not resolved. This CDR3 is 15 amino acids long. Trimming pared 5 bases from V and 5 bases from J, leaving 18 bases between. Germline V gene data show CDR1 as SGHAT and CDR2 as FQNNGV. CDR3 protein: CASSTVGPGTETQYF. The CDR3 nucleotides are TGTGCCAGCAGCACCGTTGGACCCGGTACGGAGACCCAGTACTTC.

A single count supports this clone. V gene TRBV7-2 combines with J gene TRBJ2-1; 10 positions match TRBD2. Germline loops: CDR1 SGHTA, CDR2 FQGNSA. Germline trimming cut 7 bases from V and 8 bases from J; bases unmatched to any gene: 8. This CDR3 has 14 residues. CDR3 DNA: TGTGCCAGCAATCAGCGGGGGGGCGGCTATGAGCAGTTCTTC. Its protein product is CASNQRGGGYEQFF.

The chain employs TRBV27 and TRBJ1-6; D call uncertain. Germline-derived CDR1 and CDR2 are MNHEY and SMNVEV (reference sequence). The ends were cut back, 2 bases at V and 10 bases at J, with 12 bases in the middle. The CDR3 is made up of 14 amino acids. This CDR3 is CASSLIERLSPLHF. In DNA, the CDR3 is TGTGCCAGCAGTTTAATTGAGAGGCTCTCACCCCTCCACTTT.